This T cell receptor (beta chain) was observed in a study of blood T cell repertoires in COVID-19. Study background: Italy, Spain and the United States were the sources of the convalescent and acute COVID-19 samples. From T cells, B-cell-depleted T cells, or PBMCs came the material, which was cDNA or gDNA.

CDR3 length: 16 residues. The V gene end was trimmed by 4 bases and the J gene end by 0 bases; junction bases not matched to a gene: 6. Germline assignment: CDR1 KGHSH and CDR2 LQKENI. As handled by the study authors: How many nucleated cells were present was estimated from reference gene primer amplification. Clones were sequenced by immunoSEQ multiplex PCR, and TCRdb holds only the in-frame ones, with some missing. For V, J and clone size, that table is used; D and trimming come from the DNA. The sample includes tens of thousands of clones, 85% to 95% of them seen just once. The chain joins TRBV18 to TRBJ1-3; 7 nucleotides align to TRBD1. Sequencing was performed on peripheral blood. This sequence originates from a man aged 45-65 years with acute or convalescent COVID-19. This CDR3 reads CASSRDRADSGNTIYF. The CDR3 DNA sequence: TGTGCCAGCTCACGAGACAGGGCCGACTCTGGAAACACCATATATTTT.